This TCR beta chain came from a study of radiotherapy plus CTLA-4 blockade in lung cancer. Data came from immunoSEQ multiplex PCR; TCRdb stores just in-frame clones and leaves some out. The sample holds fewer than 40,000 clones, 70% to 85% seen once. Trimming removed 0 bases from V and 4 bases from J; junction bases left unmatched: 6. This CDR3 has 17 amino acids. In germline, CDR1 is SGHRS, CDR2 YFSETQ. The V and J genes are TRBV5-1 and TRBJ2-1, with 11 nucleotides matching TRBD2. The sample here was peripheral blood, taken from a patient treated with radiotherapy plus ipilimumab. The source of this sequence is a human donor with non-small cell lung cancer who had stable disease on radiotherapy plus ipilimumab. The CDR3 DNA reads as TGCGCCAGCAGCTTGGCCGGTCGACTAGCGGGGTACAATGAGCAGTTCTTC. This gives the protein CASSLAGRLAGYNEQFF.